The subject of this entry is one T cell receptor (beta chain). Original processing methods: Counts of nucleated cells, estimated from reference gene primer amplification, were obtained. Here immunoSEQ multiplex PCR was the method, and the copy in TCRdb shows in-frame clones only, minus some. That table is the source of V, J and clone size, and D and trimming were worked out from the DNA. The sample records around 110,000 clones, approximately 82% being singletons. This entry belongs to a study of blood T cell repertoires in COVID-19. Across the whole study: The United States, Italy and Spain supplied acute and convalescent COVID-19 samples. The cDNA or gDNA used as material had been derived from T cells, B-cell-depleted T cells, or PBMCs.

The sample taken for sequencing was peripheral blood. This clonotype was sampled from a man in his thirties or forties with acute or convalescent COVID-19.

DNA of the CDR3: TGTGCCAGCAGCTTAGTTCCTAGCGCTAGCTCCTACAATGAGCAGTTCTTC. It encodes CASSLVPSASSYNEQFF. V is TRBV7-8 and J is TRBJ2-1; D possibly corresponds to TRBD2 (6 bases). This CDR3 region has 17 residues. Per germline, CDR1 SGHVS and CDR2 FQNEAQ. Trimming removed 1 base from V and 0 bases from J, with 13 bases in between.